This section outlines one T cell receptor beta chain sequence together with its context. Antigen: not known. Amplification used 60 Vbeta primers and 13 Jbeta primers. Measured with immunoSEQ multiplex PCR; TCRdb has only the in-frame clones, and not every one. The sample lists roughly 150,000 clones; 72% were seen once. This sample is part of a study of cytomegalovirus exposure and HLA in healthy donors. Study in general: An earlier analysis found around 100 million unique TCR beta sequences from approximately 190 million T cells. Study observations and caveats: A few CMV-associated chains were confirmed in vitro to be specific for CMV antigens.

The V gene's germline CDR1 is LNHDA and CDR2 SQIVND (reference sequence). Trimming stripped 10 bases from V and 3 bases from J, with 13 bases between. The CDR3 extends over 12 amino acids. The chain recombines TRBV19 with TRBJ2-7, with D maybe TRBD1 (5 bases). The sequence was collected from a man aged 35 to 55 in good health and CMV-seronegative. Sequencing was performed on PBMCs. CDR3 protein: CATRRGIYEQYF. In DNA, the CDR3 is TGTGCCACAAGAAGGGGTATCTACGAGCAGTACTTC.